Each of the 24 T cell receptor beta chains below was sequenced from the same sample in a study of blood T cell repertoires in COVID-19. Assay used: immunoSEQ multiplex PCR; TCRdb lists only in-frame clones, some missing. The sample includes over 80,000 clones, approximately 86% seen only once; the top ten take approximately 1.2%. The specimen was peripheral blood. These receptors were obtained from a man older than 75 with active or convalescent COVID-19.

The V gene is TRBV5-1, the J gene TRBJ1-1; 8 bases align to TRBD1. This CDR3 comprises 15 residues. Germline V gene lookup returns CDR1 SGHRS and CDR2 YFSETQ. V dropped 5 bases and J dropped 1; count of bases not matched to a gene: 7. CDR3 amino acids: CASRSGTGTNTEAFF. CDR3 sequence (DNA): TGCGCCAGCAGATCCGGGACAGGTACGAACACTGAAGCTTTCTTT.

This chain connects TRBV6-5 to TRBJ2-1; TRBD2 matches at 15 bases. Germline trimming cut 4 bases from V and 9 bases from J; bases unmatched to any gene: 7. The germline V gene has CDR1 MNHEY and CDR2 SVGAGI. CDR3 length equals 16 residues. The CDR3 sequence is CASSSDGLAGGVEQFF. The CDR3 DNA reads as TGTGCCAGCAGTTCTGACGGACTAGCGGGAGGGGTTGAGCAGTTCTTC.

The J gene is TRBJ2-1, the V gene TRBV5-1, with a tentative D call TRBD1 (7 bases). Trimming cost V 4 bases and J 3 bases, with 11 bases left between them. Germline values: CDR1 SGHRS, CDR2 YFSETQ. This CDR3 region has 14 residues. The CDR3 loop is CASSGGTVYNEQFF. In nucleotides, the CDR3 is TGCGCCAGCAGCGGCGGGACAGTCTACAATGAGCAGTTCTTC.

The chain combines TRBV11-2 with TRBJ1-3; no definite D call. V was pared by 8 bases and J by 0 bases, with 17 bases between. Per germline, CDR1 SGHAT and CDR2 FQNNGV. The CDR3 is 16 residues long. The CDR3 bases are TGTGCCAGCTCCCCGGTGCGACTCAACTCTGGAAACACCATATATTTT. Its translation is CASSPVRLNSGNTIYF. Based on the CDR3 plus reference TRBV11-2 and TRBJ1-3, the full variable domain is EAGVAQSPRYKIIEKRQSVAFWCNPISGHATLYWYQQILGQGPKLLIQFQNNGVVDDSQLPKDRFSAERLKGVDSTLKIQPAKLEDSAVYLCASSPVRLNSGNTIYFGEGSWLTVV.

This rearrangement joins TRBV5-1 to TRBJ1-3; no reliable D call. V was trimmed by 4 bases and J by 4 bases, leaving 18 bases between them. This CDR3 has 16 amino acids. Per the germline V gene, CDR1 is SGHRS and CDR2 is YFSETQ. The CDR3 nucleotides read TGCGCCAGCAGCCCCGGCCGCCCCCTAGGAGGAAACACCATATATTTT. Translation gives CASSPGRPLGGNTIYF.

This rearrangement joins TRBV7-9 to TRBJ2-2; the D gene is possibly TRBD2 (6 bases). This CDR3 region has 18 residues. The V end was cut by 2 bases, the J end by 2 bases, with 18 bases between. CDR1 and CDR2 from the germline V gene are SEHNR and FQNEAQ (reference sequence). The CDR3 region has the DNA TGTGCCAGCAGCTTACCCCTGGGACTTGGGGTTAACACCGGGGAGCTGTTTTTT. Protein product: CASSLPLGLGVNTGELFF. Combining the CDR3 with reference TRBV7-9 and TRBJ2-2 gives the whole variable domain DTGVSQNPRHKITKRGQNVTFRCDPISEHNRLYWYRQTLGQGPEFLTYFQNEAQLEKSRLLSDRFSAERPKGSFSTLEIQRTEQGDSAMYLCASSLPLGLGVNTGELFFGEGSRLTVL.

The chain has TRBV7-3 and TRBJ2-7, with TRBD1 matching 10 bases. V lost 5 bases and J lost 4; bases outside the gene matches: 8. Germline V lookup: CDR1 SGHTA, CDR2 FQGTGA. This CDR3 spans 15 amino acids. The CDR3 DNA is TGTGCCAGCAGCCCCCCCCCGGGACAGGGGTACGAGCAGTACTTC. Translated, it gives CASSPPPGQGYEQYF.

The chain is built from TRBV10-3 and TRBJ2-2; tentatively, D is TRBD1 (5 bases). Germline CDR1 reads ENHRY; CDR2 reads SYGVKD. V gave up 2 bases and J gave up 5 bases, with 12 bases separating them. The CDR3 runs 15 residues. The CDR3: CAISEGSGSTGELFF. In DNA, the CDR3 is TGTGCCATCAGTGAGGGGTCAGGGTCGACCGGGGAGCTGTTTTTT.

The chain's CDR3 is CASSVVTSGYNEQFF. The CDR3 bases are TGTGCCAGCAGCGTAGTGACTAGCGGGTACAATGAGCAGTTCTTC. The V gene is TRBV9, the J gene TRBJ2-1; 10 bases are shared with TRBD2. Germline V gives CDR1 SGDLS, CDR2 YYNGEE. V was pared by 0 bases and J by 4 bases, with 1 base of the junction left unmatched. The CDR3 loop spans 15 amino acids. Variable domain in full (rest from reference TRBV9 and TRBJ2-1): DSGVTQTPKHLITATGQRVTLRCSPRSGDLSVYWYQQSLDQGLQFLIQYYNGEERAKGNILERFSAQQFPDLHSELNLSSLELGDSALYFCASSVVTSGYNEQFFGPGTRLTVL.

This chain joins TRBV9 and TRBJ2-7, with D maybe TRBD2 (6 bases). V shed 3 bases and J shed 1 base, with 11 bases lying between them. Germline loops: CDR1 SGDLS, CDR2 YYNGEE. The length of the CDR3 is 14 residues. This chain's CDR3 is CASSAAGLSYEQYF. The CDR3 nucleotides read TGTGCCAGCAGCGCTGCGGGACTTTCCTACGAGCAGTACTTC. Full variable domain (outside the CDR3, taken from reference TRBV9 and TRBJ2-7): DSGVTQTPKHLITATGQRVTLRCSPRSGDLSVYWYQQSLDQGLQFLIQYYNGEERAKGNILERFSAQQFPDLHSELNLSSLELGDSALYFCASSAAGLSYEQYFGPGTRLTVT.

The chain carries TRBV19 and TRBJ1-1; TRBD1 matches at 12 bases. The germline V gene encodes CDR1 LNHDA and CDR2 SQIVND (reference sequence). Losses at the gene ends were 6 bases for V and 4 bases for J; bases not matched to a gene: 6. CDR3 length: 15 residues. The CDR3 DNA follows: TGTGCCAGTAGCGCCGGGACAGGGGGCCTCACTGAAGCTTTCTTT. Residues: CASSAGTGGLTEAFF. The variable domain in full, completed from reference TRBV19 and TRBJ1-1, reads DGGITQSPKYLFRKEGQNVTLSCEQNLNHDAMYWYRQDPGQGLRLIYYSQIVNDFQKGDIAEGYSVSREKKESFPLTVTSAQKNPTAFYLCASSAGTGGLTEAFFGQGTRLTVV.

The chain recombines TRBV3-1 (or the pseudogene TRBV3-2) with TRBJ2-4; TRBD1 aligns across 10 bases. The V gene's germline CDR1 is LGHDT and CDR2 YNNKEL (reference sequence). This CDR3 region has 19 residues. V lost 1 base and J lost 7; bases outside the gene matches: 16. DNA of the CDR3: TGTGCCAGCAGCCAAGGTATGGGACAGGGGCCTCGAAAGGGGAACATTCAGTACTTC. Translation gives CASSQGMGQGPRKGNIQYF.

Here the CDR3 DNA reads TGTGCCAGCAGTGATGGGCCTAGCGGGAGGCACGAGCAGTACTTC. It codes for CASSDGPSGRHEQYF. The V call is TRBV6-1, the J call TRBJ2-7; TRBD2 aligns across 11 bases. Germline V gene lookup returns CDR1 MNHNS and CDR2 SASEGT. This CDR3 region has 15 residues. The J segment lost 5 bases and the V segment lost 3 bases, leaving 6 bases of the junction unmatched.

This sequence joins TRBV12-3 or TRBV12-4 and TRBJ1-2; D remains ambiguous. The CDR3 spans 11 residues. Trimming removed 3 bases at V and 8 bases at J, with 7 bases between. The CDR3 is CASSFLVGYTF. The DNA for the CDR3 is TGTGCCAGCAGTTTTCTTGTAGGCTACACCTTC.

This chain joins TRBV5-1 and TRBJ1-4; a possible D gene is TRBD1 (5 bases). The CDR3 loop spans 15 amino acids. V lost 1 base and J 2 bases, leaving 9 bases between the germline ends. Germline CDR1 SGHRS, CDR2 YFSETQ. CDR3 region: CASSLSGVTNEKLFF. Here the CDR3 DNA reads TGCGCCAGCAGCTTGTCGGGGGTCACTAATGAAAAACTGTTTTTT.

V gene TRBV25-1 combines with J gene TRBJ1-6; D may be TRBD1 (5 bases). The CDR3 is made up of 12 amino acids. In germline, CDR1 is MGHDK, CDR2 SYGVNS. V was pared by 3 bases and J by 8 bases, with 5 bases between. Here the CDR3 reads CASSEGHSPLHF. The CDR3 DNA reads as TGTGCCAGCAGTGAGGGGCATTCACCCCTCCACTTT. The full variable domain, with the rest looked up from reference TRBV25-1 and TRBJ1-6, is EADIYQTPRYLVIGTGKKITLECSQTMGHDKMYWYQQDPGMELHLIHYSYGVNSTEKGDLSSESTVSRIRTEHFPLTLESARPSHTSQYLCASSEGHSPLHFGNGTRLTVT.

The V gene is TRBV7-9, the J gene TRBJ2-1; 13 bases align to TRBD2. CDR1 SEHNR and CDR2 FQNEAQ come from the germline V gene (reference sequence). This CDR3 has 14 residues. V dropped 5 bases and J dropped 8; count of bases not matched to a gene: 3. The CDR3 coding sequence is TGTGCCAGCAGCCGGACTAGCGGGAGCTATGAGCAGTTCTTC. Residues: CASSRTSGSYEQFF.

The V call is TRBV5-6, the J call TRBJ2-2, with TRBD1 identical over 7 bases. Unmatched junction bases numbered 3, after V lost 1 base and J lost 0 bases. Germline CDR1 reads SGHDT; CDR2 reads YYEEEE. This CDR3 is 16 amino acids long. The CDR3 region has the DNA TGTGCCAGCAGCTTGTCGGGACAGTCGAACACCGGGGAGCTGTTTTTT. This encodes CASSLSGQSNTGELFF.

This chain joins TRBV18 and TRBJ2-1; 7 bases are a match to TRBD2. With V trimmed by 3 bases and J by 0 bases, 5 bases remained unmatched. Germline V lookup: CDR1 KGHSH, CDR2 LQKENI. The CDR3 spans 16 residues. The CDR3, as DNA: TGTGCCAGCTCACCCTCTAGCGGAGGCTCCTACAATGAGCAGTTCTTC. It specifies CASSPSSGGSYNEQFF.

J is TRBJ2-2 and V is TRBV2; 8 bases are shared with TRBD2. The CDR3 covers 15 residues. V gave up 6 bases and J gave up 1 base; unmatched junction bases: 4. Germline V gene lookup returns CDR1 SNHLY and CDR2 FYNNEI. CDR3 DNA: TGTGCCAGCAGGTCAACTAGCGGGAACACCGGGGAGCTGTTTTTT. Protein product: CASRSTSGNTGELFF.

The V call is TRBV9, the J call TRBJ1-5; TRBD1 is a possible D gene (6 bases). The length of the CDR3 is 15 residues. Trimming shortened V by 3 bases and J by 3 bases, and 13 bases separated the two germline ends. The germline CDR1 and CDR2 sequences are SGDLS and YYNGEE. CDR3 region: CASSAGGQNNQPQHF. CDR3 DNA: TGTGCCAGCAGCGCTGGAGGACAGAACAATCAGCCCCAGCATTTT.

CDR3 region: CASRIAGGTDTQYF. DNA for the CDR3: TGCGCCAGCAGGATAGCGGGAGGGACAGATACGCAGTATTTT. V and J are TRBV5-1 and TRBJ2-3; 11 bases map to TRBD2. Germline values: CDR1 SGHRS, CDR2 YFSETQ. The V gene end was trimmed by 5 bases and the J gene end by 3 bases; junction bases not matched to a gene: 2. The CDR3 runs 14 residues.

CDR3 bases: TGTGCCAGCAACTTGGGAGGACTTCACTCCTACAATGAGCAGTTCTTC. Protein sequence: CASNLGGLHSYNEQFF. The rearrangement uses TRBV2 and TRBJ2-1; D perhaps matches TRBD2 (6 bases). The germline V gene has CDR1 SNHLY and CDR2 FYNNEI. The V end was cut by 7 bases, the J end by 0 bases, with 16 bases between. The CDR3 length is 16 residues.

A word on this clone: This sample also contains other DNA sequences that code for the same CDR3. This chain links TRBV5-1 with TRBJ1-2, with TRBD1 matching over 7 bases. Per the germline V gene, CDR1 is SGHRS and CDR2 is YFSETQ. CDR3 length: 14 residues. V gave up 0 bases and J gave up 3 bases; unmatched junction bases: 2. The CDR3 sequence is CASSLVGQDYGYTF. CDR3 coding DNA: TGCGCCAGCAGCTTGGTCGGACAGGACTATGGCTACACCTTC.